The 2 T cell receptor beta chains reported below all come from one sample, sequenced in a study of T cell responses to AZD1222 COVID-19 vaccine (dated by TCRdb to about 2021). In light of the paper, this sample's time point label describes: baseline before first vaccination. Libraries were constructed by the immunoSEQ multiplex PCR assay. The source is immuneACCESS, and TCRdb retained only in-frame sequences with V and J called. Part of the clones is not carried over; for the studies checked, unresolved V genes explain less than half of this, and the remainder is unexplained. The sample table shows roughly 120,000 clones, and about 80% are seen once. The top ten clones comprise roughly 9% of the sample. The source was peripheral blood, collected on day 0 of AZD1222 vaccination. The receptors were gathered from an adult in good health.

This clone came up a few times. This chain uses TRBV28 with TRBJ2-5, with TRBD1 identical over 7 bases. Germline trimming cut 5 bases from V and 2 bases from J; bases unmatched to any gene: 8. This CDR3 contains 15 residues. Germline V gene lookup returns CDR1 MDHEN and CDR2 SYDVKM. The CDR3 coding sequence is TGTGCCAGCAGTCCATACCGGGACAGTCAAGAGACCCAGTACTTC. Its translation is CASSPYRDSQETQYF.

CDR3 loop: CASSPPTDRGSKEFF. As DNA, the CDR3 is TGTGCCAGCTCACCACCTACGGACAGGGGGTCAAAGGAGTTCTTC. The rearrangement links TRBV18 to TRBJ2-1, with TRBD1 matching 10 bases. The germline V gene has CDR1 KGHSH and CDR2 LQKENI. The CDR3 is made up of 15 amino acids. With V trimmed by 0 bases and J by 14 bases, 10 bases remained unmatched.